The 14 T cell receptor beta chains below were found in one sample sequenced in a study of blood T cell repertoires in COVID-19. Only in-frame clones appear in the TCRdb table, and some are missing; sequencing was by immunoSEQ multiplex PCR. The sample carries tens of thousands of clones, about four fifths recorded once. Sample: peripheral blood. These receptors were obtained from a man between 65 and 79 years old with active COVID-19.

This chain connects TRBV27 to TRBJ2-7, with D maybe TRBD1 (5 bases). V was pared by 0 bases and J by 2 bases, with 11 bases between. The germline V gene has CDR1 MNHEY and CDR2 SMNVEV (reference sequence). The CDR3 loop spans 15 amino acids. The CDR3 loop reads CASSLSGQPAYEQYF. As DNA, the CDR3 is TGTGCCAGCAGTTTATCGGGGCAGCCAGCCTACGAGCAGTACTTC.

DNA of the CDR3: TGTGCCAGCAGCTCCCATACAGATACGCAGTATTTT. Translation: CASSSHTDTQYF. The V call is TRBV14, the J call TRBJ2-3; unclear D gene. The CDR3 extends over 12 amino acids. The V end was cut by 5 bases, the J end by 3 bases, with 6 bases between. Germline CDR1 is SGHDN and CDR2 is FVKESK.

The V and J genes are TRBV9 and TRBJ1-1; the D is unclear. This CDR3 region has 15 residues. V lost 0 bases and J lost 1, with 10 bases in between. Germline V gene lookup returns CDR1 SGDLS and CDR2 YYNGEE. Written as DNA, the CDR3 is TGTGCCAGCAGCGTAGGGCCGGGTGAGAACACTGAAGCTTTCTTT. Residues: CASSVGPGENTEAFF.

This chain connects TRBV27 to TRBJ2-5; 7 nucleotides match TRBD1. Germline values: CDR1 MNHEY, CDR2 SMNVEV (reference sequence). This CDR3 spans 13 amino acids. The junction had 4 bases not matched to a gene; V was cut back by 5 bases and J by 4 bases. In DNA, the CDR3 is TGTGCCAGCAGTCACCGGGACAGAGAGACCCAGTACTTC. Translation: CASSHRDRETQYF.

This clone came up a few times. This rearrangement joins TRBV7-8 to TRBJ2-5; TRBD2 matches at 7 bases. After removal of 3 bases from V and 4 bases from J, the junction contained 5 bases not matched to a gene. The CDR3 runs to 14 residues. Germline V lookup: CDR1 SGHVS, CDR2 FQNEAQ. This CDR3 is CASSLREGRETQYF. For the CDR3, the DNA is TGTGCCAGCAGCTTGAGGGAGGGTCGAGAGACCCAGTACTTC. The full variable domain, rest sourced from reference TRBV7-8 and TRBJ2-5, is GAGVSQSPRYKVAKRGQDVALRCDPISGHVSLFWYQQALGQGPEFLTYFQNEAQLDKSGLPSDRFFAERPEGSVSTLKIQRTQQEDSAVYLCASSLREGRETQYFGPGTRLLVL.

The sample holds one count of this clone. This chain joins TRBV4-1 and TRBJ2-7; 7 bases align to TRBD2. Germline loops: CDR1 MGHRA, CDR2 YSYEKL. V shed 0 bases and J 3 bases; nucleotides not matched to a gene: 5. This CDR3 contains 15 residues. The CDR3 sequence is CASSQETREVYEQYF. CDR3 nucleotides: TGCGCCAGCAGCCAAGAAACCCGGGAGGTCTACGAGCAGTACTTC.

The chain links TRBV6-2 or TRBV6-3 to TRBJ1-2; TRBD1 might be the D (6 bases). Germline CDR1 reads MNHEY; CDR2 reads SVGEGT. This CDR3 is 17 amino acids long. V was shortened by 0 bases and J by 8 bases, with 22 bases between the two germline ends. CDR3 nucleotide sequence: TGTGCCAGCAGTTACTCTCCGGCAGGGGAAAGATTTGGGGGCTACACCTTC. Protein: CASSYSPAGERFGGYTF.

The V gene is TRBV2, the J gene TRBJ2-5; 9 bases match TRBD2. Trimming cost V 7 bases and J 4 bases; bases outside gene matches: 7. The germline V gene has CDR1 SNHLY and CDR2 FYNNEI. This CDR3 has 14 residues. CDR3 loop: CASTDPGLAETQYF. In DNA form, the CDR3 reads TGTGCCAGCACTGACCCGGGACTAGCAGAGACCCAGTACTTC. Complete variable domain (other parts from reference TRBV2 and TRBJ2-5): EPEVTQTPSHQVTQMGQEVILRCVPISNHLYFYWYRQILGQKVEFLVSFYNNEISEKSEIFDDQFSVERPDGSNFTLKIRSTKLEDSAMYFCASTDPGLAETQYFGPGTRLLVL.

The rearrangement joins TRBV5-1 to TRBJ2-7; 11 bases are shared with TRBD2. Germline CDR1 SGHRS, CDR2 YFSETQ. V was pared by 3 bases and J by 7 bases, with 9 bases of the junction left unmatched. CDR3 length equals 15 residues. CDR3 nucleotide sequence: TGCGCCAGCAGCTGGGGACTAGCGGACTACGGGGAGCAGTACTTC. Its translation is CASSWGLADYGEQYF.

As DNA, the CDR3 is TGTGCCAGCAGCCCAGACTGGACTAGCGGGAATTACGAGCAGTACTTC. Its translation is CASSPDWTSGNYEQYF. This chain uses TRBV7-2 with TRBJ2-7; 12 nucleotides agree with TRBD2. With V trimmed by 5 bases and J by 4 bases, 9 bases remained unmatched. This CDR3 has 16 residues. Germline CDR1 is SGHTA and CDR2 is FQGNSA.

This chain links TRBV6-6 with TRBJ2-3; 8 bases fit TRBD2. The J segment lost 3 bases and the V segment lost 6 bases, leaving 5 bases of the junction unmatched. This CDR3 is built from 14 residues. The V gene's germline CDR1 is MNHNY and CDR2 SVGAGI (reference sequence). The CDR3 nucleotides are TGTGCCAGCAGGGGACTAGGGGGGACAGATACGCAGTATTTT. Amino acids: CASRGLGGTDTQYF.

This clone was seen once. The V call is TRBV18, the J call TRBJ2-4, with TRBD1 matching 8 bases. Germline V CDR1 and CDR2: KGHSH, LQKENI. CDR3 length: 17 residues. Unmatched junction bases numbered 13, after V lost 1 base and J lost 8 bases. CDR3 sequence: CASSPRLGGQGQYIQYF. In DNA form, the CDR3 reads TGTGCCAGCTCACCACGTTTGGGCGGACAGGGTCAGTACATTCAGTACTTC.

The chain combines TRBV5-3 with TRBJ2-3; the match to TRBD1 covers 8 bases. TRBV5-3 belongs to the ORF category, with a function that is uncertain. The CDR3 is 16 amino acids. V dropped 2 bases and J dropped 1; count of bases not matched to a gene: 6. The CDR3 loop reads CARSFTPGQGTDTQYF. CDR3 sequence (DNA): TGTGCCAGAAGCTTCACTCCGGGACAGGGCACAGATACGCAGTATTTT.

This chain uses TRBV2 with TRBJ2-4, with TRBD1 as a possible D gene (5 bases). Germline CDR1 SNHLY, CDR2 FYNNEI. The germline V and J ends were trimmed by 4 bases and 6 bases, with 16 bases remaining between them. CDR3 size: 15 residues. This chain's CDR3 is CASSGIDRQLNIQYF. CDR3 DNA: TGTGCCAGCAGTGGGATAGACAGACAATTAAACATTCAGTACTTC.